These T cell receptor beta chains were read from a single sample in a study of siplizumab effects on memory and regulatory T cells. Repertoires were generated with immunoSEQ multiplex PCR, while TCRdb's copy carries only in-frame clones and drops some. This table holds about 72,000 clones, 91% found once. What was sequenced was CD8+ T cells sorted from blood. Source of these receptors: a human donor in good health. CDR3s include the opening cysteine and the closing phenylalanine or tryptophan. D genes are given only for firm matches. Only some rows state a clone size, as once, few, many or a class for expanded clones.

>TRBJ2-7|TRBV7-6|.|.
TGTGCCAGCAGCGCGGTTGGGAGAGACAACTCCTACGAGCAGTACTTC
CASSAVGRDNSYEQYF
>TRBJ1-6|TRBV28|.|TRBD1
TGTGCCAGCGGGACAGGGGTAGAAGGTTCACCCCTCCACTTT
CASGTGVEGSPLHF
>TRBJ1-1|TRBV20-1|.|.
TGCAGTGCTCGCCTGAACACTGAAGCTTTCTTT
CSARLNTEAFF
>TRBJ2-5|TRBV7-3|.|.
TGTGCCAGCAGCTTAACAGCAGATCCACAAGAGACCCAGTACTTC
CASSLTADPQETQYF
>TRBJ2-1|TRBV27|.|.
TGTGCCAGCTCCGATTACGGGAGACTTGGGAATGAGCAGTTCTTC
CASSDYGRLGNEQFF
>TRBJ1-1|TRBV6-1|.|TRBD1
TGTGCCAGCAGTGACTTGGACAGGCTTGGAGCTTTCTTT
CASSDLDRLGAFF
>TRBJ2-1|TRBV2|.|.
TGTGCCAGCACCGAAGGGTTCGGGCTGAGCTCCTACAATGAGCAGTTCTTC
CASTEGFGLSSYNEQFF
>TRBJ2-7|TRBV2|.|TRBD2
TGTGCCAGCAGCGTGGGACTAGCGGGCTACGAGCAGTACTTC
CASSVGLAGYEQYF
>TRBJ1-5|TRBV19|few|.
TGTGCCAGTCAATCCGGGACGTTTCAGCCCCAGCATTTT
CASQSGTFQPQHF
>TRBJ2-2|TRBV19|.|.
TGTGCCAGTAGTGCCCGGGTCCTCGGGGGGGAGCTGTTTTTT
CASSARVLGGELFF
>TRBJ2-7|TRBV4-2|.|.
TGTGCCAGCAGCTTGGTTTCAGGGATCCACGAGCAGTACTTC
CASSLVSGIHEQYF
>TRBJ1-2|TRBV27|.|.
TGTGCCAGCAGTTCTCTCAGGGGCTCTGACTATGGCTACACCTTC
CASSSLRGSDYGYTF
>TRBJ2-1|TRBV4-1|.|TRBD2
TGCGCCAGCAGCCAAGATGGCGGGAGTTCCTACAATGAGCAGTTCTTC
CASSQDGGSSYNEQFF
>TRBJ2-3|TRBV27|.|.
TGTGCCAGCAGTTTGGGAGATACGCAGTATTTT
CASSLGDTQYF
>TRBJ2-7|TRBV7-8|.|TRBD1
TGTGCCAGCGGGGACAGGGGCTACGAGCAGTACTTC
CASGDRGYEQYF
>TRBJ2-1|TRBV5-4|.|TRBD2
TGTGCCAGCATCCAAGCGGGGGGGTTGTGGAATGAGCAGTTCTTC
CASIQAGGLWNEQFF